Following are 21 T cell receptor beta chains from one sample sequenced in a study of shared clonotypes between healthy human individuals. Only in-frame clones appear in the TCRdb table, and some are missing; sequencing was by immunoSEQ multiplex PCR. The sample lists some 2.1 million clones; about 95% were seen once. It was CD45RO-negative cells, positively selected for CCR7, that made up naive CD8 cells, with terminally differentiated effector memory CD45RA+ cells excluded. Specimen: naive CD8+ T cells sorted from blood. All receptors come from a man aged 18-30 years in good health.

The chain couples TRBV5-6 to TRBJ2-5, with D maybe TRBD2 (6 bases). The V end lost 3 bases, the J end lost 2 bases, and 11 bases lay between the germline ends. The germline CDR1 and CDR2 sequences are SGHDT and YYEEEE. The CDR3 is made up of 14 amino acids. The CDR3 is CASSWWRDQETQYF. CDR3 coding DNA: TGTGCCAGCAGCTGGTGGAGGGATCAAGAGACCCAGTACTTC.

The chain recombines TRBV27 with TRBJ2-3; possible D gene TRBD2, 6 bases. The V end lost 5 bases, the J end lost 6 bases, and 12 bases lay between the germline ends. Germline assignment: CDR1 MNHEY and CDR2 SMNVEV (reference sequence). The CDR3 runs to 13 residues. The CDR3 bases are TGTGCCAGCAGTGCCAGCGGGTTTGATACGCAGTATTTT. It encodes CASSASGFDTQYF.

The V gene is TRBV28, the J gene TRBJ1-6; tentative D call: TRBD1 (6 bases). The CDR3 runs 17 residues. Trimming took 5 bases from V and 4 from J, leaving 18 bases between them. Germline V gene sequence: CDR1 MDHEN, CDR2 SYDVKM. CDR3 nucleotides: TGTGCCAGCAGTCCCACGGGGGGCTCTATGTATAATTCACCCCTCCACTTT. Protein: CASSPTGGSMYNSPLHF.

The chain combines TRBV6-5 with TRBJ2-5; 12 nucleotides agree with TRBD2. Germline V CDR1 and CDR2: MNHEY, SVGAGI. This CDR3 is 15 amino acids long. V lost 6 bases and J lost 5; bases outside the gene matches: 7. This CDR3 is CASRLGLAGIETQYF. The CDR3 bases are TGTGCCAGCAGGCTCGGACTAGCGGGAATCGAGACCCAGTACTTC.

In regard to this clone: Other nucleotide sequences from this sample produce the same CDR3. The chain links TRBV30 to TRBJ1-1; 8 positions agree with TRBD1. V lost 2 bases and J lost 5; bases outside the gene matches: 4. The CDR3 loop spans 13 amino acids. Germline V gives CDR1 GTSNPN, CDR2 SVGIG (reference sequence). CDR3 sequence: CAWSFTGGTEAFF. Written as DNA, the CDR3 is TGTGCCTGGAGTTTCACAGGGGGTACTGAAGCTTTCTTT.

The DNA for the CDR3 is TGCGCCAGCAGTGAGTCGAAACTCTCGAGCTCCTACGAGCAGTACTTC. Its protein product is CASSESKLSSSYEQYF. The chain is built from TRBV10-1 and TRBJ2-7, with D unresolved. In germline, CDR1 is WNHNN, CDR2 SYGVQD (reference sequence). V lost 0 bases and J lost 0, with 12 bases in between. The CDR3 has 16 residues.

Regarding this clone: A junction end diverges from the germline sequence, so it may reflect a read error. The chain joins TRBV6-5 to TRBJ1-1; 7 bases are a match to TRBD1. The germline V gene encodes CDR1 MNHEY and CDR2 SVGAGI. The CDR3 has 15 amino acids. CDR3 nucleotides: TGTGCCAGCATTTACTCAGGGGGACCGAACACTGAAGCTTTCTTT. Translation gives CASIYSGGPNTEAFF.

This clone was found once. The rearrangement joins TRBV9 to TRBJ1-4; D unclear. The germline V and J ends were trimmed by 0 bases and 2 bases, with 14 bases remaining between them. Germline V gene data show CDR1 as SGDLS and CDR2 as YYNGEE. This CDR3 has 17 amino acids. CDR3 bases: TGTGCCAGCAGCGTAGGAATACTCTCGGCGACTAATGAAAAACTGTTTTTT. It translates to CASSVGILSATNEKLFF.

This clone was observed a single time. J is TRBJ2-7 and V is TRBV4-2; no reliable D call. Between the trimmed V and J ends, which lost 0 bases and 0 bases, there was a span of 9 bases. This CDR3 has 15 residues. Germline loops: CDR1 LGHNA, CDR2 YNFKEQ. The CDR3 coding sequence is TGTGCCAGCAGCCAAGATATGACGGGCTCCTACGAGCAGTACTTC. It encodes CASSQDMTGSYEQYF.

V is TRBV15 and J is TRBJ2-7; the D gene is possibly TRBD2 (5 bases). From germline, CDR1 is LNHNV and CDR2 YYDKDF (reference sequence). There are 16 residues in the CDR3. V was shortened by 4 bases and J by 2 bases, with 18 bases between the two germline ends. CDR3: CATSTQVGERPYEQYF. DNA of the CDR3: TGTGCCACCAGCACCCAGGTCGGGGAGAGACCCTACGAGCAGTACTTC.

The J gene is TRBJ2-3, the V gene TRBV5-1; tentatively, D is TRBD1 or TRBD2 (6 bases each). The CDR3 has 15 residues. Germline V CDR1 and CDR2: SGHRS, YFSETQ. V gave up 0 bases and J gave up 6 bases, with 14 bases separating them. The CDR3 bases are TGCGCCAGCAGCTTGGAAGACGGGGGCCCGGATACGCAGTATTTT. It yields the protein CASSLEDGGPDTQYF.

This clone was picked up one time. The genes are TRBV5-5 and TRBJ2-1; D is uncertain. This CDR3 spans 16 amino acids. V dropped 0 bases and J dropped 3 bases, with 13 bases sitting between them. CDR1 and CDR2 from the germline V gene are SGHKS and YYEKEE (reference sequence). The CDR3 loop reads CASSLVAGRYYNEQFF. Here the CDR3 DNA reads TGTGCCAGCAGCTTGGTTGCAGGTCGCTACTACAATGAGCAGTTCTTC.

The V gene is TRBV14, the J gene TRBJ1-2, with TRBD1 matching 7 bases. V lost 5 bases, J lost 2 bases, and 2 bases stayed unmatched. CDR1 and CDR2 (germline): SGHDN, FVKESK. CDR3 length: 13 residues. The chain's CDR3 is CASSATGNYGYTF. The CDR3 DNA reads TGTGCCAGCAGCGCGACAGGGAACTATGGCTACACCTTC.

The chain joins TRBV7-9 to TRBJ2-7; either TRBD1 or TRBD2 may fit D (5 bases each). The germline V gene has CDR1 SEHNR and CDR2 FQNEAQ (reference sequence). This CDR3 has 15 amino acids. The V end was cut by 0 bases, the J end by 3 bases, with 12 bases between. This chain's CDR3 is CASSLAVGTVYEQYF. DNA of the CDR3: TGTGCCAGCAGCTTAGCGGTGGGGACGGTCTACGAGCAGTACTTC.

The genes are TRBV30 and TRBJ1-1; D is unresolved. From germline, CDR1 is GTSNPN and CDR2 SVGIG (reference sequence). Trimming removed 2 bases at V and 6 bases at J, with 7 bases between. The CDR3 length is 11 residues. Here the CDR3 reads CAWSWEAEAFF. Written as DNA, the CDR3 is TGTGCCTGGAGTTGGGAGGCTGAAGCTTTCTTT.

The chain links TRBV19 to TRBJ1-1; the D is unclear. The CDR3 contains 13 residues. The ends were cut back, 6 bases at V and 3 bases at J, with 11 bases in the middle. From germline, CDR1 is LNHDA and CDR2 SQIVND (reference sequence). CDR3 DNA sequence: TGTGCCAGTAGCGACCAAGTAGACACTGAAGCTTTCTTT. This translates into CASSDQVDTEAFF.

V usage is TRBV7-2 and J usage is TRBJ2-7; 10 nucleotides line up with TRBD2. The V gene's germline CDR1 is SGHTA and CDR2 FQGNSA. Germline trimming cut 4 bases from V and 1 base from J; bases unmatched to any gene: 7. This CDR3 is built from 16 residues. The CDR3 coding sequence is TGTGCCAGCAGCTCGACTAGCGGGTATGAATCCTACGAGCAGTACTTC. Translation gives CASSSTSGYESYEQYF.

The V and J genes are TRBV9 and TRBJ2-1; D unclear. The V gene's germline CDR1 is SGDLS and CDR2 YYNGEE. This CDR3 contains 13 residues. The V end lost 0 bases, the J end lost 5 bases, and 6 bases lay between the germline ends. CDR3 nucleotides: TGTGCCAGCAGCGTAGCAGATCACAATGAGCAGTTCTTC. It specifies CASSVADHNEQFF.

This chain joins TRBV7-3 and TRBJ2-1; weak D call: TRBD1 (5 bases). CDR3 length: 15 residues. V gave up 5 bases and J gave up 7 bases, with 18 bases separating them. CDR1 SGHTA and CDR2 FQGTGA come from the germline V gene. CDR3 coding DNA: TGTGCCAGCAGCCTAGGGGTTGGAAGACTTAATGAGCAGTTCTTC. As protein: CASSLGVGRLNEQFF.

This clone was detected only a few times. The J gene is TRBJ1-2, the V gene TRBV30; possible D gene TRBD1, 6 bases. This CDR3 has 13 residues. V was trimmed by 8 bases and J by 5 bases, leaving 18 bases between them. Germline V gives CDR1 GTSNPN, CDR2 SVGIG (reference sequence). The CDR3: CALNPGTKYGYTF. The CDR3 DNA follows: TGTGCCCTGAACCCCGGGACAAAATATGGCTACACCTTC.

The V gene is TRBV2, the J gene TRBJ1-2; possible D gene TRBD1, 5 bases. Germline values: CDR1 SNHLY, CDR2 FYNNEI. The CDR3 is made up of 13 amino acids. Trimming shortened V by 0 bases and J by 4 bases, and 6 bases separated the two germline ends. In DNA, the CDR3 is TGTGCCAGCAGTGAAGCGGGACGCTATGGCTACACCTTC. This translates into CASSEAGRYGYTF.